This entry concerns a single T cell receptor (beta chain). There is no known antigen for this receptor. The record has no base qualities; no much larger clone is one base away. This entry comes from a study of T cell repertoires in cytomegalovirus infection (dated by TCRdb to about 2019). At the level of the whole study: Donor HLA type was relevant to the analysis, because carriage of CMV infection together with the matching HLA type was indicated by public TCR beta signatures.

Results and caveats for the whole study, not just this receptor: The ex vivo response was dominated by HLA-C-restricted CMV-specific TCR beta clonotypes, which also provided the single most frequent clonotype in two of eight donors. In both this cohort and an independent cohort of more than 350 donors, the cumulative frequency of public TCR beta family members distinguished carriers of CMV infection plus the relevant HLA type.

V is cut by 8 bases and J by 3 bases, and the space between the germline ends is 10 bases. The CDR3 starts with the cysteine, ends with the phenylalanine, and has 12 residues. CDR3 DNA is the only sequence kept; it has 36 bases, read in frame from the first base. In the germline V gene, CDR1 corresponds to ENHRY and CDR2 to SYGVKD. The instrument given in TCRdb is Illumina HiSeq 1500. TCRdb handled the public reads itself, with Q25 trimming in fastp and clone calling in MiXCR, and kept productive beta chains. Every distinct CDR3 protein forms one entry, paired with its most common genes and DNA. This sample is represented by about 330,000 distinct CDR3 sequences; 8% to 10% of them were singletons. About 4.5% of the sample is taken by the ten largest.

Sequenced input: PBMCs. This TCR was recovered from a human donor in good health (CMV status not recorded). Some clones in this sample may be carry-over from other donors' samples. The chain uses TRBV10-3 and TRBJ2-5; tentative D gene TRBD2, with 7 bases matching. The CDR3 reads CAIGGAEETQYF. The base sequence is TGTGCCATCGGGGGGGCCGAAGAGACCCAGTACTTC.